Presented here are 14 T cell receptor beta chains from one specimen sequenced in a study of T cell responses to AZD1222 COVID-19 vaccine. Repertoires were generated with immunoSEQ multiplex PCR, while TCRdb's copy carries only in-frame clones and drops some. In the table there are about 92,000 clones, about 90% of which are singletons. The sample in question was peripheral blood, obtained on day 0 of AZD1222 vaccination. Receptor source: an adult in good health.

This clone was found once. This chain connects TRBV27 to TRBJ1-4; 7 bases line up with TRBD1. The junction had 8 bases not matched to a gene; V was cut back by 5 bases and J by 5 bases. The CDR3 extends over 15 amino acids. In germline, CDR1 is MNHEY, CDR2 SMNVEV (reference sequence). For the CDR3, the DNA is TGTGCCAGCAGTCTTCGACAGGGAAGGAATGAAAAACTGTTTTTT. This sequence encodes CASSLRQGRNEKLFF.

The chain joins TRBV3-1 (or the pseudogene TRBV3-2) to TRBJ2-5; 9 bases are a match to TRBD1. There are 18 residues in the CDR3. Germline CDR1 LGHDT, CDR2 YNNKEL (reference sequence). Trimming took 1 base from V and 5 from J; bases not matched to a gene: 14. The CDR3 coding sequence is TGTGCCAGCAGCCAAGCCGTACCACAGGGGGCGGAGGGGGAGACCCAGTACTTC. It is translated as CASSQAVPQGAEGETQYF.

The V call is TRBV6-5, the J call TRBJ1-1, with TRBD1 matching 8 bases. V shed 5 bases, J shed 9 bases, and the junction held 2 bases outside the gene matches. Germline V gene sequence: CDR1 MNHEY, CDR2 SVGAGI. The CDR3 totals 11 residues. The CDR3 region is CASSRQGQAFF. Here the CDR3 DNA reads TGTGCCAGCAGTCGACAGGGGCAAGCTTTCTTT.

V gene TRBV3-1 (or the pseudogene TRBV3-2) combines with J gene TRBJ1-2, with D maybe TRBD1 (5 bases). In germline, CDR1 is LGHDT, CDR2 YNNKEL (reference sequence). This CDR3 contains 16 residues. V lost 1 base and J 4 bases, leaving 16 bases between the germline ends. The CDR3 protein is CASSQGSHRNSYGYTF. CDR3 nucleotide sequence: TGTGCCAGCAGCCAAGGATCTCACAGGAACAGCTATGGCTACACCTTC.

The J gene is TRBJ2-7, the V gene TRBV5-4; D perhaps matches TRBD2 (6 bases). The CDR3 spans 16 residues. Per the germline V gene, CDR1 is SGHNT and CDR2 is YYREEE (reference sequence). Deletions cut 3 bases from V and 8 bases from J, with 24 bases between. The CDR3 spells CASSSPLVAGGVQQYF. The CDR3 nucleotides are TGTGCCAGCAGCTCTCCCTTGGTAGCAGGAGGGGTTCAGCAGTACTTC.

The rearrangement uses TRBV27 and TRBJ1-1, with D unresolved. CDR1 is MNHEY and CDR2 is SMNVEV in the germline V gene (reference sequence). This CDR3 comprises 15 residues. Trimming left V 4 bases short and J 1 base short, with 13 bases between. The CDR3 is CASSSSGLPNTEAFF. The DNA for the CDR3 is TGTGCCAGCAGTTCATCCGGACTCCCGAACACTGAAGCTTTCTTT.

This chain connects TRBV20-1 to TRBJ1-1; 11 bases line up with TRBD1. J was trimmed by 11 bases and V by 3 bases; bases with no gene match: 5. Germline CDR1 reads DFQATT; CDR2 reads SNEGSKA (reference sequence). The CDR3 runs 12 residues. CDR3: CSASGTGGRAFF. The CDR3 DNA sequence: TGCAGTGCTAGTGGGACAGGGGGTCGGGCTTTCTTT.

The CDR3 DNA reads TGTGCCAGCAAGGGGCCCAATGAAAAACTGTTTTTT. Translated, it gives CASKGPNEKLFF. This chain links TRBV6-6 with TRBJ1-4; D is perhaps TRBD1 (5 bases). The CDR3 covers 12 residues. CDR1 MNHNY and CDR2 SVGAGI come from the germline V gene (reference sequence). Deletions cut 7 bases from V and 5 bases from J, with 8 bases between.

The rearrangement links TRBV5-6 to TRBJ1-5, with D tentatively TRBD1 (5 bases). Germline loops: CDR1 SGHDT, CDR2 YYEEEE. The V end lost 2 bases, the J end lost 9 bases, and 15 bases lay between the germline ends. The CDR3 has 14 residues. For the CDR3, the DNA is TGTGCCAGCAGCTTCGGGGCAGGTGATAGGCCCCAGCATTTT. Amino acids: CASSFGAGDRPQHF.

CDR3 sequence: CASSLSTGGLGSYNSPLHF. In nucleotides, the CDR3 is TGTGCCAGCAGTCTGAGTACAGGGGGATTAGGCTCCTATAATTCACCCCTCCACTTT. The chain employs TRBV27 and TRBJ1-6; TRBD1 agrees at 8 bases. Trimming at V came to 5 bases and at J to 0 bases, leaving 12 bases not matched to a gene. Germline-derived CDR1 and CDR2 are MNHEY and SMNVEV (reference sequence). CDR3 length: 19 amino acids.

The chain couples TRBV6-4 to TRBJ1-5, with a tentative D call TRBD1 (5 bases). CDR3 size: 18 residues. V shed 5 bases and J shed 8 bases, with 28 bases lying between them. Per germline, CDR1 MRHNA and CDR2 SNTAGT. In DNA, the CDR3 is TGTGCCAGCAGTCAGCCTCCCCCGGGGCAGGGCCAAATAAAGCCCCAGCATTTT. This translates into CASSQPPPGQGQIKPQHF.

The chain links TRBV4-2 to TRBJ2-7; perhaps TRBD2 as D (7 bases). The germline V gene has CDR1 LGHNA and CDR2 YNFKEQ. The CDR3 totals 13 residues. The ends were cut back, 4 bases at V and 7 bases at J, with 14 bases in the middle. In DNA, the CDR3 is TGTGCCAGCAGCCGGGAGGGGGAGAGGGAGCAGTACTTC. It encodes CASSREGEREQYF.

This rearrangement joins TRBV7-3 to TRBJ2-1; possibly TRBD1 or TRBD2 for D (5 bases each). V lost 5 bases, J lost 10 bases, and 9 bases lay in between. This CDR3 has 11 residues. Germline loops: CDR1 SGHTA, CDR2 FQGTGA. The CDR3 region is CASSLEGEQFF. In DNA form, the CDR3 reads TGTGCCAGCAGCCTTGAGGGGGAGCAGTTCTTC.

The rearrangement links TRBV5-1 to TRBJ2-7; 10 bases agree with TRBD1. Germline trimming cut 2 bases from V and 7 bases from J; bases unmatched to any gene: 9. Germline V lookup: CDR1 SGHRS, CDR2 YFSETQ. The CDR3 is 15 amino acids. CDR3 amino acids: CASSFRQGAVGEQYF. CDR3 DNA: TGCGCCAGCAGCTTTCGACAGGGGGCCGTGGGGGAGCAGTACTTC. Looking up the rest from reference TRBV5-1 and TRBJ2-7 gives the full variable domain: KAGVTQTPRYLIKTRGQQVTLSCSPISGHRSVSWYQQTPGQGLQFLFEYFSETQRNKGNFPGRFSGRQFSNSRSEMNVSTLELGDSALYLCASSFRQGAVGEQYFGPGTRLTVT.